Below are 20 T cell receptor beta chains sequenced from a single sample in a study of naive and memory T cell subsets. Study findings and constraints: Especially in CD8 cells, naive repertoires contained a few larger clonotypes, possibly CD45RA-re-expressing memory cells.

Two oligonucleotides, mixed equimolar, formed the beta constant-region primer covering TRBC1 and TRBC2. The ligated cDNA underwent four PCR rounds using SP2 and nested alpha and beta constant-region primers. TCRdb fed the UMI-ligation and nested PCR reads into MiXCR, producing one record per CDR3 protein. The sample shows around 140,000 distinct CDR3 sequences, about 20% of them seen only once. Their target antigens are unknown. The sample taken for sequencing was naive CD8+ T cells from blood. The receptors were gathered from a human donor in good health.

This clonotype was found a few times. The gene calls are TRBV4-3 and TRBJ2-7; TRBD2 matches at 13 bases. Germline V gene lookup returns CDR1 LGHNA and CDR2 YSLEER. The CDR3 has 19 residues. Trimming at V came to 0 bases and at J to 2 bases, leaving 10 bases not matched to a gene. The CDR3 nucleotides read TGCGCCAGCAGCCAAGAGATGGGGGTGACTAGCGGGAGGACCTACGAGCAGTACTTC. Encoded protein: CASSQEMGVTSGRTYEQYF.

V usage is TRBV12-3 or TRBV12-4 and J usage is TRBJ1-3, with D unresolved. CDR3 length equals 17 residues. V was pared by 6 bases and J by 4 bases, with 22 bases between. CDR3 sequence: CASSPLGGRGTGNTIYF. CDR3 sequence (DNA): TGTGCCAGCAGCCCACTCGGTGGTCGGGGAACGGGAAACACCATATATTTT.

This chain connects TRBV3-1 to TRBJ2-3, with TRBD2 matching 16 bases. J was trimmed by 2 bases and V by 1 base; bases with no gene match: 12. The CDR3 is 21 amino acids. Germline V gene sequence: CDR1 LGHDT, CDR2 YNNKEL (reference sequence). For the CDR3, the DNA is TGTGCCAGCAGCCAAGCCCCCCCGGGACTAGCGGGAGGGACCCCCACAGATACGCAGTATTTT. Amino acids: CASSQAPPGLAGGTPTDTQYF.

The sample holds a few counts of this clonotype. The CDR3 DNA follows: TGTGCCAGCAGCTTAGTGGGGGCGGCAGACCAAGAGACCCAGTACTTC. Translation gives CASSLVGAADQETQYF. The chain links TRBV7-2 to TRBJ2-5; TRBD1 is a possible D gene (6 bases). From germline, CDR1 is SGHTA and CDR2 FQGNSA. The CDR3 totals 16 residues. The V gene lost 1 base and the J gene lost 0 bases, with 12 bases spanning the gap.

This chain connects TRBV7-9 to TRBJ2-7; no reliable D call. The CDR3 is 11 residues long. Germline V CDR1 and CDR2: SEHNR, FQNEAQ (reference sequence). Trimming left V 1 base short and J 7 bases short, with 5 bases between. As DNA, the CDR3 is TGTGCCAGCAGCTTAGGCCGGGAGCAGTACTTC. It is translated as CASSLGREQYF. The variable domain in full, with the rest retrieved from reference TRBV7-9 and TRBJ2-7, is DTGVSQNPRHKITKRGQNVTFRCDPISEHNRLYWYRQTLGQGPEFLTYFQNEAQLEKSRLLSDRFSAERPKGSFSTLEIQRTEQGDSAMYLCASSLGREQYFGPGTRLTVT.

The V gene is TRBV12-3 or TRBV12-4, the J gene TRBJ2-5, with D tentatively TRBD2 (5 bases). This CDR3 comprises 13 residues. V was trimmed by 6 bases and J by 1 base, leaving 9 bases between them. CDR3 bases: TGTGCCAGCAGAACCGGGGTCCAAGAGACCCAGTACTTC. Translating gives CASRTGVQETQYF.

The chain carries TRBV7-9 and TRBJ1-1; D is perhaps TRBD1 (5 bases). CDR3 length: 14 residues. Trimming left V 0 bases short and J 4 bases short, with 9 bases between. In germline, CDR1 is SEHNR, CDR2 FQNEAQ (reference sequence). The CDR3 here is CASSLAMGVTEAFF. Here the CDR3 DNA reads TGTGCCAGCAGCTTAGCGATGGGGGTCACTGAAGCTTTCTTT. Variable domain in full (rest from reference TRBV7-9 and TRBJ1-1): DTGVSQNPRHKITKRGQNVTFRCDPISEHNRLYWYRQTLGQGPEFLTYFQNEAQLEKSRLLSDRFSAERPKGSFSTLEIQRTEQGDSAMYLCASSLAMGVTEAFFGQGTRLTVV.

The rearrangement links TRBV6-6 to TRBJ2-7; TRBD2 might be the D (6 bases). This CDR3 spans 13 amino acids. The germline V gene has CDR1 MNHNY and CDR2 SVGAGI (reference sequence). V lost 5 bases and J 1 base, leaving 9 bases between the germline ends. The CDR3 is CASSVAVSYEQYF. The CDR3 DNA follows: TGTGCCAGCAGTGTAGCGGTGTCCTACGAGCAGTACTTC.

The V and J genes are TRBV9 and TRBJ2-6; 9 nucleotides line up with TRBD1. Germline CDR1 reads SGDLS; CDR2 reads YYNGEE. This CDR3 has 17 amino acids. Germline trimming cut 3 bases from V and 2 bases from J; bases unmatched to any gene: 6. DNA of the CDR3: TGTGCCAGCAGCGACTGGGACAGGGTGACTGGGGCCAACGTCCTGACTTTC. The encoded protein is CASSDWDRVTGANVLTF. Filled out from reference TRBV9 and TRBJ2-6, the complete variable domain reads DSGVTQTPKHLITATGQRVTLRCSPRSGDLSVYWYQQSLDQGLQFLIQYYNGEERAKGNILERFSAQQFPDLHSELNLSSLELGDSALYFCASSDWDRVTGANVLTFGAGSRLTVL.

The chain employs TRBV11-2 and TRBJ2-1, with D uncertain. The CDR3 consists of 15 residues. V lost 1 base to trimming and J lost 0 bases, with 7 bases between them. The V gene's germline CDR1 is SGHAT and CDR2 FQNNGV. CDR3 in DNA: TGTGCCAGCAGCTTAGTACGTTACTCCTACAATGAGCAGTTCTTC. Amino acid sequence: CASSLVRYSYNEQFF.

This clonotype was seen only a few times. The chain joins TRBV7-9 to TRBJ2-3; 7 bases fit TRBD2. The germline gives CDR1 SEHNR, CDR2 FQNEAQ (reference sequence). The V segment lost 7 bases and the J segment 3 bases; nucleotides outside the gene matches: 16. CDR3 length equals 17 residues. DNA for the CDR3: TGTGCCAGCAATATCCGGGAGGCTCGTATCTCGACAGATACGCAGTATTTT. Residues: CASNIREARISTDTQYF. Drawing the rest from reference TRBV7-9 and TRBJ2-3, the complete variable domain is DTGVSQNPRHKITKRGQNVTFRCDPISEHNRLYWYRQTLGQGPEFLTYFQNEAQLEKSRLLSDRFSAERPKGSFSTLEIQRTEQGDSAMYLCASNIREARISTDTQYFGPGTRLTVL.

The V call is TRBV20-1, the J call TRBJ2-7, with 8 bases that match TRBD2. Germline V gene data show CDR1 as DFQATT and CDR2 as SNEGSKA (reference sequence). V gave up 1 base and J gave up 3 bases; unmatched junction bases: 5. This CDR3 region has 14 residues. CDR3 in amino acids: CSARVPGGNYEQYF. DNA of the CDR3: TGCAGTGCTAGAGTACCGGGAGGGAACTACGAGCAGTACTTC.

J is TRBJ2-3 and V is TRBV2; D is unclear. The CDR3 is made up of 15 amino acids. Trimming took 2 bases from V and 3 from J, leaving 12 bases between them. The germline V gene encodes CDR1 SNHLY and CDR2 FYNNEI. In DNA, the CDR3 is TGTGCCAGCAGTGAATTGGCTGAATTTACAGATACGCAGTATTTT. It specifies CASSELAEFTDTQYF.

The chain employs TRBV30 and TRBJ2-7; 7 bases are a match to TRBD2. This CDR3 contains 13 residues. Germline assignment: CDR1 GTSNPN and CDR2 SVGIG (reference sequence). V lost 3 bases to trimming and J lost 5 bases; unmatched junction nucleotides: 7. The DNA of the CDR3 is TGTGCCTGGAGCGGGGGGAATATCCACGAGCAGTACTTC. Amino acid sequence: CAWSGGNIHEQYF.

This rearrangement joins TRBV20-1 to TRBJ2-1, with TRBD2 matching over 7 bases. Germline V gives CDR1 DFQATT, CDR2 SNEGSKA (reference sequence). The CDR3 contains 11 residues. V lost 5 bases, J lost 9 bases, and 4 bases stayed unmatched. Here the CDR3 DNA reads TGCAGTGCTGGCGGGGGAAGTGAGCAGTTCTTC. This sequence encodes CSAGGGSEQFF.

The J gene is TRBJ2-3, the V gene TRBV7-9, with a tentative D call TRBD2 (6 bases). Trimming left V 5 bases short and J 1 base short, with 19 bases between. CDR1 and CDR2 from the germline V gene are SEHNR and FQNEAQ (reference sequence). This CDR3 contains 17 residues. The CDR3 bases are TGTGCCAGCAGCCCCGGGGCGGCGGGACCAGGCACAGATACGCAGTATTTT. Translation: CASSPGAAGPGTDTQYF.

The CDR3, as DNA: TGTGCCAGCTCACCGGACAGGATGAACACCGGGGAGCTGTTTTTT. Protein: CASSPDRMNTGELFF. The V and J genes are TRBV18 and TRBJ2-2, with TRBD1 matching 7 bases. Looked up from germline, CDR1 is KGHSH and CDR2 is LQKENI. Losses at the gene ends were 3 bases for V and 1 base for J; bases not matched to a gene: 2. CDR3 size: 15 residues.

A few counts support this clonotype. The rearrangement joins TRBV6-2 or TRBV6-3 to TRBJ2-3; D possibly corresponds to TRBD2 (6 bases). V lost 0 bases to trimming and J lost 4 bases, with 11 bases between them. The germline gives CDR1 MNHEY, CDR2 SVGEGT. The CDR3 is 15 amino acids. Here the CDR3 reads CASSYSIGSADTQYF. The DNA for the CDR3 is TGTGCCAGCAGTTACTCTATCGGGAGCGCAGATACGCAGTATTTT.

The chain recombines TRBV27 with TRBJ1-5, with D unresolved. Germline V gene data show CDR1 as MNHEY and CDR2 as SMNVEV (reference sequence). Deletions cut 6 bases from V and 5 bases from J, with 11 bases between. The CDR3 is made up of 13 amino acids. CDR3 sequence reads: CASRETGHQPQHF. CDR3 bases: TGTGCCAGCAGGGAAACGGGTCATCAGCCCCAGCATTTT.

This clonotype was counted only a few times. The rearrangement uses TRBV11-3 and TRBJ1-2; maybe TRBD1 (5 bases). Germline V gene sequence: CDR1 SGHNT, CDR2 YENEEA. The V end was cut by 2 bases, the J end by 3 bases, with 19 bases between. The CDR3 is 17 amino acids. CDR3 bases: TGTGCCAGCAGCTTATACGGGGCCCGTAAGCCCTACTATGGCTACACCTTC. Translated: CASSLYGARKPYYGYTF.